This T cell receptor beta chain originates from a study of blood T cell repertoires in COVID-19. Recruits, aged roughly 18 to 90 years, lived in 24 US areas. Clinical history as reported by participants underpinned cohort assignment. Per the original methods: From reference gene primer amplification, estimates of nucleated cell counts were derived. Profiling relied on immunoSEQ multiplex PCR, and the TCRdb table lists in-frame clones only, not all of them. D and trimming come from the DNA, and the V and J calls and clone size come from that table. There are around 200,000 clones in the sample; 86% occur only once, and around 6% lies in the top ten. From germline, CDR1 is SGDLS and CDR2 YYNGEE. This CDR3 comprises 17 residues. Trimming pared 0 bases from V and 5 bases from J, leaving 19 bases between.

The sequence was obtained from a man aged 35 to 55 with acute COVID-19. The specimen was PBMCs or T cells enriched from blood (not recorded which). The V gene is TRBV9, the J gene TRBJ2-3; maybe TRBD2 (6 bases). The CDR3 here is CASSVAGSGSWGDTQYF. The DNA of the CDR3 is TGTGCCAGCAGCGTAGCGGGTAGCGGTTCCTGGGGAGATACGCAGTATTTT.